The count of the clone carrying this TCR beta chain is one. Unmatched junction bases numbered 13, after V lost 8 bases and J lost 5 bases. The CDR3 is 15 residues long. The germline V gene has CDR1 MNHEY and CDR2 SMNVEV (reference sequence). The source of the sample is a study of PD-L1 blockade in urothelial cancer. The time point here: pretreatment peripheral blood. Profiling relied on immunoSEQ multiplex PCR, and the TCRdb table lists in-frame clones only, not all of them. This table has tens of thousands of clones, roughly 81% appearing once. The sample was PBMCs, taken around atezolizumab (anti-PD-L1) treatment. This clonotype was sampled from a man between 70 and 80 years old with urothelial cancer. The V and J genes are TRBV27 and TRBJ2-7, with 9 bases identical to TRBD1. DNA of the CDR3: TGTGCCAGCCGGGCTGGGGGGACAGGGATCGACGAGCAGTACTTC. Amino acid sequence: CASRAGGTGIDEQYF.